The 27 T cell receptor beta chains presented below share a single source sample, sequenced in a study of OX40 agonist ivuxolimab in advanced cancers. This table comes from immunoSEQ multiplex PCR, and its TCRdb copy is limited to in-frame clones, with some not included. Of approximately 100,000 clones listed, 70% to 90% were seen once; the top ten hold 0.7% to 1%. The source material was CD4+ or CD8+ T cells sorted from blood, sampled in a trial of the OX40 agonist ivuxolimab. These TCRs come from an adult with an advanced solid tumor such as melanoma, head and neck, liver or kidney cancer.

The V call is TRBV19, the J call TRBJ1-6, with D possibly matching TRBD1 (6 bases). Germline values: CDR1 LNHDA, CDR2 SQIVND (reference sequence). The CDR3 is 15 amino acids. Trimming left V 5 bases short and J 6 bases short, with 14 bases between. CDR3 protein: CASSRRQDGNSPLHF. The DNA of the CDR3 is TGTGCCAGTAGTCGACGACAGGACGGTAATTCACCCCTCCACTTT. Full variable domain (outside the CDR3, taken from reference TRBV19 and TRBJ1-6): DGGITQSPKYLFRKEGQNVTLSCEQNLNHDAMYWYRQDPGQGLRLIYYSQIVNDFQKGDIAEGYSVSREKKESFPLTVTSAQKNPTAFYLCASSRRQDGNSPLHFGNGTRLTVT.

The chain is built from TRBV28 and TRBJ2-1; no clear D gene. Trimming stripped 2 bases from V and 10 bases from J, with 6 bases between. Germline-derived CDR1 and CDR2 are MDHEN and SYDVKM. This CDR3 region has 11 residues. CDR3 sequence reads: CASSLLGEQFF. DNA of the CDR3: TGTGCCAGCAGTTTACTGGGCGAGCAGTTCTTC. The full variable domain, in which reference TRBV28 and TRBJ2-1 provide the parts outside the CDR3, is DVKVTQSSRYLVKRTGEKVFLECVQDMDHENMFWYRQDPGLGLRLIYFSYDVKMKEKGDIPEGYSVSREKKERFSLILESASTNQTSMYLCASSLLGEQFFGPGTRLTVL.

The V and J genes are TRBV30 and TRBJ2-7; D perhaps matches TRBD1 (5 bases). Per germline, CDR1 GTSNPN and CDR2 SVGIG (reference sequence). The CDR3 has 13 residues. V gave up 2 bases and J gave up 2 bases, with 10 bases separating them. CDR3 in DNA: TGTGCCTGGAGTTCAGGGAACACCTACGAGCAGTACTTC. This encodes CAWSSGNTYEQYF.

The table lists this clone with a count of one. This sequence joins TRBV28 and TRBJ1-6; 7 nucleotides match TRBD1. The V and J ends lost 5 bases and 0 bases, in that order; junction bases with no gene match: 13. This CDR3 is 19 amino acids long. Germline CDR1 MDHEN, CDR2 SYDVKM. This chain's CDR3 is CASSASTGTKGSYNSPLHF. The DNA for the CDR3 is TGTGCCAGCAGTGCCTCGACAGGGACGAAAGGCTCCTATAATTCACCCCTCCACTTT.

The count of this clone is one. The J gene is TRBJ1-5, the V gene TRBV20-1; unclear D gene. Germline CDR1 reads DFQATT; CDR2 reads SNEGSKA (reference sequence). This CDR3 has 11 residues. The V end was cut by 5 bases, the J end by 2 bases, with 4 bases between. The CDR3 loop reads CSAVRNQPQHF. In DNA form, the CDR3 reads TGCAGTGCTGTCCGCAATCAGCCCCAGCATTTT.

V usage is TRBV7-9 and J usage is TRBJ2-1; tentative D call: TRBD2 (5 bases). V gave up 5 bases and J gave up 0 bases, with 11 bases separating them. Germline V gene sequence: CDR1 SEHNR, CDR2 FQNEAQ (reference sequence). This CDR3 has 15 residues. The CDR3 DNA reads as TGTGCCAGCAGCAGGATAGGGAGCTCCTACAATGAGCAGTTCTTC. Protein: CASSRIGSSYNEQFF.

This clone appeared a single time. This rearrangement joins TRBV11-1 to TRBJ1-6; the D gene is possibly TRBD1 (5 bases). The CDR3 runs to 18 residues. Trimming took off 4 bases at V and 7 bases at J, with 23 bases between the two ends. The germline gives CDR1 SGHAT, CDR2 FQDESV (reference sequence). The CDR3 spells CASSSVFGATGPNSPLHF. CDR3 DNA: TGTGCCAGCAGCTCCGTCTTCGGGGCCACCGGCCCAAATTCACCCCTCCACTTT. The full variable domain, its missing parts supplied by reference TRBV11-1 and TRBJ1-6, is EAEVAQSPRYKITEKSQAVAFWCDPISGHATLYWYRQILGQGPELLVQFQDESVVDDSQLPKDRFSAERLKGVDSTLKIQPAELGDSAMYLCASSSVFGATGPNSPLHFGNGTRLTVT.

This chain uses TRBV28 with TRBJ1-1, with 7 bases lining up with TRBD1. Germline V lookup: CDR1 MDHEN, CDR2 SYDVKM. V lost 6 bases and J lost 0; bases outside the gene matches: 7. There are 15 residues in the CDR3. The CDR3 coding sequence is TGTGCCAGCAGCACGGGACAGACCTTGAACACTGAAGCTTTCTTT. This encodes CASSTGQTLNTEAFF.

This chain connects TRBV18 to TRBJ2-7, with 7 bases fitting TRBD1. Per the germline V gene, CDR1 is KGHSH and CDR2 is LQKENI. This CDR3 has 15 residues. Germline trimming cut 3 bases from V and 2 bases from J; bases unmatched to any gene: 7. This CDR3 reads CASSPRAGTAYEQYF. CDR3 sequence (DNA): TGTGCCAGCTCACCTAGAGCCGGGACAGCCTACGAGCAGTACTTC.

The V call is TRBV28, the J call TRBJ1-2; D not resolved. The CDR3 loop spans 12 amino acids. Germline CDR1 reads MDHEN; CDR2 reads SYDVKM. V lost 3 bases to trimming and J lost 8 bases, with 10 bases between them. Here the CDR3 reads CASSFEVQGYTF. The DNA for the CDR3 is TGTGCCAGCAGTTTTGAAGTGCAGGGCTACACCTTC.

The rearrangement links TRBV14 to TRBJ1-1, with D hard to call. Germline assignment: CDR1 SGHDN and CDR2 FVKESK. The CDR3 covers 14 residues. Trimming pared 6 bases from V and 0 bases from J, leaving 11 bases between. This CDR3 is CASRRVGLNTEAFF. In nucleotides, the CDR3 is TGTGCCAGCAGAAGGGTCGGGTTGAACACTGAAGCTTTCTTT.

This sequence joins TRBV28 and TRBJ1-6, with 7 bases matching TRBD1. The V gene's germline CDR1 is MDHEN and CDR2 SYDVKM. The J segment lost 6 bases and the V segment lost 4 bases, leaving 12 bases of the junction unmatched. CDR3 length: 17 amino acids. The CDR3 bases are TGTGCCAGCAGTTCCCCAGCGGGCAGGGGGGGTAATTCACCCCTCCACTTT. It translates to CASSSPAGRGGNSPLHF.

The chain links TRBV6-5 to TRBJ1-6; unclear D gene. Trimming took off 0 bases at V and 16 bases at J, with 13 bases between the two ends. Germline V gene data show CDR1 as MNHEY and CDR2 as SVGAGI. The length of the CDR3 is 13 residues. CDR3 region: CASSYSPGRGLHF. DNA for the CDR3: TGTGCCAGCAGTTACTCCCCGGGCCGGGGACTCCACTTT.

This rearrangement joins TRBV27 to TRBJ1-1; D gene unclear. The V gene's germline CDR1 is MNHEY and CDR2 SMNVEV (reference sequence). The CDR3 covers 14 residues. Trimming took 6 bases from V and 1 from J, leaving 12 bases between them. In DNA, the CDR3 is TGTGCCAGCAGCTCATCGCGACGGAACACTGAAGCTTTCTTT. Its protein product is CASSSSRRNTEAFF.

The V gene is TRBV28, the J gene TRBJ2-7, with TRBD1 matching over 8 bases. The germline V gene encodes CDR1 MDHEN and CDR2 SYDVKM. This CDR3 is built from 13 residues. The V and J ends lost 5 bases and 1 base, in that order; junction bases with no gene match: 1. In DNA form, the CDR3 reads TGTGCCAGCAGTCGACAGGGGTCCTACGAGCAGTACTTC. The encoded protein is CASSRQGSYEQYF. The entire variable domain, with the rest obtained from reference TRBV28 and TRBJ2-7, is as follows: DVKVTQSSRYLVKRTGEKVFLECVQDMDHENMFWYRQDPGLGLRLIYFSYDVKMKEKGDIPEGYSVSREKKERFSLILESASTNQTSMYLCASSRQGSYEQYFGPGTRLTVT.

CDR3 residues: CASSSPFAGYTF. The CDR3 DNA follows: TGTGCCAGCAGTTCTCCCTTTGCCGGCTACACCTTC. The V and J genes are TRBV28 and TRBJ1-2; D is unclear. The V gene's germline CDR1 is MDHEN and CDR2 SYDVKM. V shed 4 bases and J shed 8 bases, with 11 bases lying between them. This CDR3 is built from 12 residues.

The rearrangement uses TRBV27 and TRBJ2-7; no definite D call. The CDR3 spans 15 residues. V was pared by 1 base and J by 7 bases, with 17 bases between. Germline CDR1 MNHEY, CDR2 SMNVEV (reference sequence). CDR3 sequence: CASSLFSMAMREQYF. The CDR3 DNA reads TGTGCCAGCAGTTTATTCTCCATGGCTATGAGGGAGCAGTACTTC.

This chain connects TRBV10-2 to TRBJ2-5, with 9 bases fitting TRBD2. Germline CDR1 and CDR2: WSHSY and SAAADI. Trimming removed 6 bases from V and 4 bases from J; junction bases left unmatched: 6. The CDR3 is 14 amino acids. The CDR3: CASSPGLAGETQYF. CDR3 sequence (DNA): TGCGCCAGCAGCCCGGGACTAGCCGGAGAGACCCAGTACTTC.

The V gene is TRBV2, the J gene TRBJ2-1, with 13 bases fitting TRBD2. This CDR3 spans 15 amino acids. CDR1 and CDR2 from the germline V gene are SNHLY and FYNNEI. V shed 6 bases, J shed 9 bases, and the junction held 8 bases outside the gene matches. In DNA, the CDR3 is TGTGCCAGCAGGCCCGGACTAGCGGGGGTGCGTGAGCAGTTCTTC. This codes for CASRPGLAGVREQFF.

Details on this clone: The same CDR3 also results from other DNA sequences found in this sample. The chain is built from TRBV5-1 and TRBJ1-2; no clear D gene. CDR1 is SGHRS and CDR2 is YFSETQ in the germline V gene. The CDR3 runs to 12 residues. V was cut by 0 bases and J by 4 bases, with 4 bases left in between. The CDR3, as DNA: TGCGCCAGCAGCTTGGACAGCTATGGCTACACCTTC. Its translation: CASSLDSYGYTF.

The chain has TRBV7-2 and TRBJ2-7; D possibly corresponds to TRBD2 (6 bases). From germline, CDR1 is SGHTA and CDR2 FQGNSA. V was shortened by 5 bases and J by 0 bases, with 14 bases between the two germline ends. This CDR3 comprises 15 residues. The chain's CDR3 is CASSPSRGGSYEQYF. The CDR3 DNA reads TGTGCCAGCAGCCCCAGTAGGGGAGGCTCCTACGAGCAGTACTTC.

This clone was observed a single time. This sequence joins TRBV2 and TRBJ2-4; D is unclear. With 4 bases removed from V and 1 base from J, the gap between germline ends came to 11 bases. The V gene's germline CDR1 is SNHLY and CDR2 FYNNEI. This CDR3 region has 15 residues. The CDR3 DNA reads TGTGCCAGCAGTGTCGAGTTAGGGGCCAAAAACATTCAGTACTTC. Encoded protein: CASSVELGAKNIQYF.

The chain employs TRBV30 and TRBJ2-5, with D maybe TRBD2 (6 bases). The CDR3 is 14 residues long. In germline, CDR1 is GTSNPN, CDR2 SVGIG (reference sequence). Between the trimmed V and J ends, which lost 1 base and 0 bases, there was a span of 9 bases. CDR3 region: CAWSDGGYQETQYF. The CDR3 DNA sequence: TGTGCCTGGAGTGATGGGGGGTACCAAGAGACCCAGTACTTC. Supplemented by reference TRBV30 and TRBJ2-5, the full variable domain reads SQTIHQWPATLVQPVGSPLSLECTVEGTSNPNLYWYRQAAGRGLQLLFYSVGIGQISSEVPQNLSASRPQDRQFILSSKKLLLSDSGFYLCAWSDGGYQETQYFGPGTRLLVL.

This rearrangement joins TRBV11-2 to TRBJ2-3, with 7 nucleotides matching TRBD2. Trimming removed 4 bases from V and 0 bases from J; junction bases left unmatched: 7. Germline V gene sequence: CDR1 SGHAT, CDR2 FQNNGV. This CDR3 has 16 residues. The CDR3 protein is CASSWGLLSSTDTQYF. DNA of the CDR3: TGTGCCAGCAGCTGGGGACTACTTAGTAGCACAGATACGCAGTATTTT.

This sequence joins TRBV12-5 and TRBJ1-1; 10 bases align to TRBD1. Looked up from germline, CDR1 is LGHNT and CDR2 is FRNRAP. The length of the CDR3 is 13 residues. The CDR3 here is CASRQGANTEAFF. The CDR3 region has the DNA TGTGCGAGTCGACAGGGGGCTAACACTGAAGCTTTCTTT.

About this clone: The junction and the germline gene differ at one end; a read error may be behind it. The V and J genes are TRBV14 and TRBJ2-3; D might be TRBD1 or TRBD2, each matching 5 bases. CDR3 size: 13 residues. Germline V gives CDR1 SGHDN, CDR2 FVKESK. Written as DNA, the CDR3 is TGTGCCACCAGCGCCGGGGCCGCAGATACGCAGTATTTT. It encodes CATSAGAADTQYF.

CDR3 amino acids: CASSSGQGLYTDTQYF. The CDR3 DNA sequence: TGCGCCAGCAGCTCAGGACAGGGGCTCTACACAGATACGCAGTATTTT. V is TRBV4-1 and J is TRBJ2-3; 9 positions match TRBD1. This CDR3 has 16 amino acids. The J segment lost 2 bases and the V segment lost 5 bases, leaving 8 bases of the junction unmatched. The V gene's germline CDR1 is MGHRA and CDR2 YSYEKL.